The clone carrying this T cell receptor beta chain appeared many times. The target antigen is unknown. The sample belongs to a study of early T cells in non-severe SARS-CoV-2 infection. The study, taken as a whole, reports: Database matching using VDJdb favored anti-spike CD8 responses, with private and CD4 specificities left missing.

Trimming removed 0 bases at V and 2 bases at J, with 15 bases between. The germline gives CDR1 SGHRS, CDR2 YFSETQ. This CDR3 is 16 amino acids long. Each CDR3 protein is one row after TCRdb ran MiXCR on the 5' RACE reads. Of tens of thousands of distinct CDR3 sequences in the sample, 13% were seen once. Material for sequencing was whole blood. V and J are TRBV5-1 and TRBJ2-7; either TRBD1 or TRBD2 may supply D (5 bases each). This clonotype was obtained from an adult who was a healthcare worker with PCR-confirmed SARS-CoV-2 infection or an uninfected control (not recorded which). Here the CDR3 DNA reads TGCGCCAGCAGCTTGGAATTTGGGGACCCAGCCTACGAGCAGTACTTC. Translated: CASSLEFGDPAYEQYF.